This TCR beta chain was observed in a study of post-analysis software for immune sequencing data. For the study at large: Patients had relapsing-remitting, secondary progressive or progressive-relapsing multiple sclerosis; some lacked subtype.

CDR1 is DFQATT and CDR2 is SNEGSKA in the germline V gene (reference sequence). The CDR3 covers 14 residues. Trimming removed 5 bases at V and 0 bases at J, with 11 bases between. The study's findings and limits: Significantly decreased normalized Chao1 diversity was recorded for multiple sclerosis patients relative to controls. Samples from one preparation batch, clustered by F measure, grouped strongly together. Patients used several TRBV segments, including TRBV5-6, TRBV5-1 and TRBV20-1, more often than controls.

TCR beta cDNA libraries had unique molecular identifiers. The source material, about 0.9 to 10 million T cells, gave rise to about 460,000 cDNA molecules. TCRdb analysed the PCR reads with MiXCR anew, one entry per CDR3 protein. The sample yields about 760,000 distinct CDR3 sequences, around 27% seen once. On this clonotype itself: Its antigen is not identified.

This clonotype was sampled from a girl aged 5-17 years with multiple sclerosis. The chain recombines TRBV20-1 with TRBJ1-5; D gene uncertain. The sample consisted of blood. CDR3 nucleotides: TGCAGTGCTCCAAACAGAAATAGCAATCAGCCCCAGCATTTT. Protein product: CSAPNRNSNQPQHF.